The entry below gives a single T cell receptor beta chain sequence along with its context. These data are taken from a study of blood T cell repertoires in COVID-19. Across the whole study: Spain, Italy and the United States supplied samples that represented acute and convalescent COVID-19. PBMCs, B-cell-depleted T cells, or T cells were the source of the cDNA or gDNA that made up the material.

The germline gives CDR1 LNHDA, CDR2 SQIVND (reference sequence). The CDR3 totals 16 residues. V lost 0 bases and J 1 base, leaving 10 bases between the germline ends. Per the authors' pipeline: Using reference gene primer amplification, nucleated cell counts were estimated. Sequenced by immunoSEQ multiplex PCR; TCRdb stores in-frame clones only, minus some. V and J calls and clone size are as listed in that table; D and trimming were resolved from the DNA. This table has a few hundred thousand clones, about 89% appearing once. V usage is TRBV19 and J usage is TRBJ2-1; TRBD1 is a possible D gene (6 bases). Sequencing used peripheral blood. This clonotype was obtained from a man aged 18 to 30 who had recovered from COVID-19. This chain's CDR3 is CASSIDQGGSYNEQFF. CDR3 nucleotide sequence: TGTGCCAGTAGTATAGATCAAGGGGGTTCCTACAATGAGCAGTTCTTC.